Described below is a single T cell receptor beta chain sequence and its context. The CDR3 spans 15 residues. Trimming pared 2 bases from V and 4 bases from J, leaving 15 bases between. The germline CDR1 and CDR2 sequences are MNHNS and SASEGT. These data come from a study of blood T cell repertoires in COVID-19. Measured with immunoSEQ multiplex PCR; TCRdb has only the in-frame clones, and not every one. The table records around 300,000 clones, 89% of them present only once. Input material: PBMCs or T cells enriched from blood (not recorded which). The sequence was collected from a woman in her forties who had recovered from COVID-19. The chain is built from TRBV6-1 and TRBJ2-7; tentatively, D is TRBD1 (5 bases). CDR3 DNA sequence: TGTGCCAGCAGTGAACTGGGGCAGAACTTGTACGAGCAGTACTTC. It translates to CASSELGQNLYEQYF.